This T cell receptor beta chain emerged from a study of neurological immune-mediated disorders. In this sample, this clonotype turned up many times. Noted time point: longitudinal time-point 3. Sequencing of 15-18 subjects in each run yielded over 170 million TCR-beta sequences. TCRdb called the 5' RACE reads again in MiXCR, with one record for every CDR3 protein. Among approximately 85,000 distinct CDR3 sequences, about 4.3% were seen once, and the ten largest hold around 5.8%. The CDR3 covers 14 residues. Germline CDR1 SGHRS, CDR2 YFSETQ. V was trimmed by 5 bases and J by 4 bases, leaving 15 bases between them.

The chain uses TRBV5-1 and TRBJ1-1, with a weak D call TRBD1 (5 bases). The TCR originated in a woman aged 55-70 years with multiple sclerosis. What was sequenced was PBMCs. The CDR3 loop is CASRTQGSSTEAFF. The CDR3 nucleotides are TGCGCCAGCAGAACTCAGGGATCGTCCACTGAAGCTTTCTTT.